The clone carrying this T cell receptor (beta chain) was picked up a small number of times. Its antigen is unidentified. At one end, the junction sequence differs from germline, possibly due to a read error. The data derive from a study of regulatory T cells in long-lasting Graves disease. Looking at the study overall: Persistence in Graves' disease required over 5 years of antithyroid drugs plus positive TSH receptor antibodies.

Overall study findings and caveats: Persistent Graves' patients showed reduced TCR diversity versus newly diagnosed patients. Limited sample numbers may have lowered accuracy.

Building the TCR beta libraries relied on iRepertoire HTBI primers, and CDR3 regions underwent Arm-PCR. TCRdb re-derived calls from the multiplex PCR reads in MiXCR, one entry per CDR3 protein. The profile shows roughly 360,000 distinct CDR3 sequences, more than 20% of them singletons. Germline V gene data show CDR1 as MNHEY and CDR2 as SMNVEV (reference sequence). The CDR3 is 14 residues long. Time point here: persistent/refractory GD, antithyroid drugs over 5 years with positive TRAb. Construction of the TCR library relied on RNA isolated from PBMCs. This TCR was recovered from a woman between 35 and 50 years old with Graves disease. J is TRBJ2-7 and V is TRBV27, with D perhaps TRBD1 (6 bases). Sequencing was performed on peripheral blood mononuclear cells (PBMCs), taken when the disease was refractory, from a patient treated with antithyroid drugs. The CDR3 bases are TGCGCCAGCAGTTTATCGGACAGTTACTACGAGCAGTACTTC. This translates into CASSLSDSYYEQYF.